The clone carrying this T cell receptor (beta chain) has a count of ten or more. Its antigen remains unknown. This sample is drawn from a study of spatial heterogeneity in lung cancer. Study results and caveats: In blood, ubiquitous expanded tumor TCRs appeared more at resection than follow-up.

Time point of the sample: sample taken at primary tumor resection. Tumor, nontumor lung or frozen PBMC supplied whole RNA, sequenced without sorting. In the library, each TCR cDNA molecule bore its own unique molecular identifier. A single record per CDR3 protein comes from TCRdb applying MiXCR to the 5' RACE reads. The sample includes about 36,000 distinct CDR3 sequences, roughly 5% of them seen just once. Germline CDR1 MNHEY, CDR2 SVGAGI. V was pared by 5 bases and J by 6 bases, with 8 bases between. CDR3 size: 11 residues. This TCR derives from a female donor with early-stage non-small cell lung cancer. The rearrangement links TRBV6-5 to TRBJ2-7; no firm D call. Material: PBMCs, obtained at surgery. CDR3 sequence (DNA): TGTGCCAGCAGTCACACCGGCGAGCAGTACTTC. This codes for CASSHTGEQYF.